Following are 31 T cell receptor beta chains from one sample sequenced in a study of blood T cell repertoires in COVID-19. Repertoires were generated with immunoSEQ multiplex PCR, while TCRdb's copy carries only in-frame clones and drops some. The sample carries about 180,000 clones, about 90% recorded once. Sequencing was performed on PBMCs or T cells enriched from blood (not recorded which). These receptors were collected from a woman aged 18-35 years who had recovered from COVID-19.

DNA for the CDR3: TGTGCCAGTAGTATCCAGGGGGCTGTGACCGGGGAGCTGTTTTTT. Protein: CASSIQGAVTGELFF. The rearrangement joins TRBV19 to TRBJ2-2, with 8 bases that match TRBD1. With V trimmed by 3 bases and J by 5 bases, 5 bases remained unmatched. CDR1 is LNHDA and CDR2 is SQIVND in the germline V gene (reference sequence). The CDR3 consists of 15 residues.

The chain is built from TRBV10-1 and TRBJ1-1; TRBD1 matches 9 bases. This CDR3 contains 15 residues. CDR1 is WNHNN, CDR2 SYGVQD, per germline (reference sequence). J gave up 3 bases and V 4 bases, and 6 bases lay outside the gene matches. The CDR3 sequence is CASSGVGQGHTEAFF. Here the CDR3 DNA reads TGCGCCAGCAGTGGAGTTGGACAGGGGCACACTGAAGCTTTCTTT.

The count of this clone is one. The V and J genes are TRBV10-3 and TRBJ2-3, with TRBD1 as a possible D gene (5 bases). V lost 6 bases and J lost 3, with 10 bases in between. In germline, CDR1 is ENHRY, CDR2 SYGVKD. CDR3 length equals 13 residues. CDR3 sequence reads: CAIRQGYTDTQYF. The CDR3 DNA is TGTGCCATCAGGCAGGGATATACAGATACGCAGTATTTT.

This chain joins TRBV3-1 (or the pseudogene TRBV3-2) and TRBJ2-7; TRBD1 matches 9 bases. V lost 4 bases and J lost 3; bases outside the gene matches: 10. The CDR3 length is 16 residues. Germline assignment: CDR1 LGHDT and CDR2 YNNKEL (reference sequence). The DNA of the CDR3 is TGTGCCAGCAGCCTACCCTGGGGACAGGGAATCTACGAGCAGTACTTC. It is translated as CASSLPWGQGIYEQYF.

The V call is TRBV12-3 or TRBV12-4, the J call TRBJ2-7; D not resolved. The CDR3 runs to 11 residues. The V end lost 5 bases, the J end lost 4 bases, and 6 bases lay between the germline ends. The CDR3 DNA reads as TGTGCCAGCAGTGGCGGATACGAGCAGTACTTC. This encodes CASSGGYEQYF.

The CDR3, as DNA: TGTGCCAGCAGTTACTCCACGCGGGGGGATACGCAGTATTTT. It specifies CASSYSTRGDTQYF. V and J are TRBV6-5 and TRBJ2-3, with 7 nucleotides matching TRBD2. V was clipped by 0 bases and J by 6 bases; unmatched bases: 3. This CDR3 is built from 14 residues. The germline V gene has CDR1 MNHEY and CDR2 SVGAGI.

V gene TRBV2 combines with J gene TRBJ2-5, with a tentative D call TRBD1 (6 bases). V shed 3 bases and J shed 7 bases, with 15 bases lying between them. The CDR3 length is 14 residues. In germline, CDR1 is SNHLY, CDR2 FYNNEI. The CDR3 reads CASSDRTAYGTQYF. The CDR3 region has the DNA TGTGCCAGCAGTGATAGGACAGCGTACGGGACCCAGTACTTC.

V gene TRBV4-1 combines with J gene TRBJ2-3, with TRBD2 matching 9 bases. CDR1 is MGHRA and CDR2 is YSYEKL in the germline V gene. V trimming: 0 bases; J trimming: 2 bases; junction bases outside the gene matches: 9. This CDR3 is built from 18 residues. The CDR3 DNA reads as TGCGCCAGCAGCCAAGAGTCTAGCGGGGCCTTAAACACAGATACGCAGTATTTT. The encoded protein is CASSQESSGALNTDTQYF.

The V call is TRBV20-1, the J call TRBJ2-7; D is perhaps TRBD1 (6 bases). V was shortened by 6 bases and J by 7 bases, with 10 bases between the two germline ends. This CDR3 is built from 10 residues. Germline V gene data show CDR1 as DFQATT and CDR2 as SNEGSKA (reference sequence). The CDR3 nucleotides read TGCAGTGCCGATGACAGGGAGCAGTACTTC. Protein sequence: CSADDREQYF.

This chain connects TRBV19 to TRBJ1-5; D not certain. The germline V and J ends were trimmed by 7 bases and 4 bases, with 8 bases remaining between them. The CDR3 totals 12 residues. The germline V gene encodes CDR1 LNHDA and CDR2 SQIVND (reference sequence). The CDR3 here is CASKYGNQPQHF. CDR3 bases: TGTGCCAGTAAATACGGGAATCAGCCCCAGCATTTT.

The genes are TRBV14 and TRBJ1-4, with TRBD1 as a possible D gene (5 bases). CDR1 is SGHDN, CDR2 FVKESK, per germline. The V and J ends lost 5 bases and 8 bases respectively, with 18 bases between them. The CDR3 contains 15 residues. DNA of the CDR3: TGTGCCAGCAGCACGGGAGGGGCGTTGCGAGAAAAACTGTTTTTT. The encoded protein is CASSTGGALREKLFF.

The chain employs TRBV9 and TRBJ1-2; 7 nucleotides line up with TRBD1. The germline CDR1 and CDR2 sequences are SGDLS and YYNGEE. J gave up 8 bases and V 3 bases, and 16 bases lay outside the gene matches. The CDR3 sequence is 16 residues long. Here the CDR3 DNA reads TGTGCCAGCAGCGCTGCATCTTGGACAGGAAGGTACGGCTACACCTTC. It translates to CASSAASWTGRYGYTF.

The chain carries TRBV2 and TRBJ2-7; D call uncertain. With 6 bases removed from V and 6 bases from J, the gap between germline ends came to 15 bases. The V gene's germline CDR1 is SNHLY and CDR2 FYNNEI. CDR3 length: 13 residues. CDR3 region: CASRLGPPGEQYF. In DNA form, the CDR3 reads TGTGCCAGCAGGCTAGGCCCTCCGGGCGAGCAGTACTTC.

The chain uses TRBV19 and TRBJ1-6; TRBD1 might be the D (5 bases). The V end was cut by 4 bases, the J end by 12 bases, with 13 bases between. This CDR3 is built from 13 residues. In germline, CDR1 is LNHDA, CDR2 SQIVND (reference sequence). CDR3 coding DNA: TGTGCCAGTAGTACGCTAGGGGCGGAACCCCTCCACTTT. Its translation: CASSTLGAEPLHF.

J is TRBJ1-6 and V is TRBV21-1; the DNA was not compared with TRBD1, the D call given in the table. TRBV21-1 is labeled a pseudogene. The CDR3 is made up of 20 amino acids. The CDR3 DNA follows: TGTGCCAGCAGCAATGTCGGGGGGACAGGGCCAAACTCCTATAATTCACCCCTCCACTTT. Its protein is CASSNVGGTGPNSYNSPLHF.

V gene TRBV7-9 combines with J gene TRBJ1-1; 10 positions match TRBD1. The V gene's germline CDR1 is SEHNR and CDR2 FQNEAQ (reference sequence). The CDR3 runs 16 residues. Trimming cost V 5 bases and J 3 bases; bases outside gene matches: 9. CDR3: CASSPTRQGAYTEAFF. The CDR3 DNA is TGTGCCAGCAGCCCAACACGACAGGGGGCCTACACTGAAGCTTTCTTT.

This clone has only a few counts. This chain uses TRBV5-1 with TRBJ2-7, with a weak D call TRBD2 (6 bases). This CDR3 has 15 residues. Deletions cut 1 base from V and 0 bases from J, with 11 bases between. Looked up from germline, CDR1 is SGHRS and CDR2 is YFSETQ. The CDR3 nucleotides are TGCGCCAGCAGCTTGACTGGGAGGCCCTCCTACGAGCAGTACTTC. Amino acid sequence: CASSLTGRPSYEQYF. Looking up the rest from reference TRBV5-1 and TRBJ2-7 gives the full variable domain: KAGVTQTPRYLIKTRGQQVTLSCSPISGHRSVSWYQQTPGQGLQFLFEYFSETQRNKGNFPGRFSGRQFSNSRSEMNVSTLELGDSALYLCASSLTGRPSYEQYFGPGTRLTVT.

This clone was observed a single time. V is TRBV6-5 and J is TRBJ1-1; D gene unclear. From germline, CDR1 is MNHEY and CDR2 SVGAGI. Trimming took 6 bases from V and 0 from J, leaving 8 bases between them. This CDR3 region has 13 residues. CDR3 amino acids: CASSSTLNTEAFF. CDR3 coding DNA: TGTGCCAGCAGCTCCACACTGAACACTGAAGCTTTCTTT.

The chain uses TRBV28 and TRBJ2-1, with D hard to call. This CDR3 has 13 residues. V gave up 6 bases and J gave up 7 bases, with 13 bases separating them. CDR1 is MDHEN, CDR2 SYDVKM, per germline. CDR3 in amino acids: CASSLHVLNEQFF. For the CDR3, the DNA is TGTGCCAGCAGCCTGCACGTTCTAAATGAGCAGTTCTTC.

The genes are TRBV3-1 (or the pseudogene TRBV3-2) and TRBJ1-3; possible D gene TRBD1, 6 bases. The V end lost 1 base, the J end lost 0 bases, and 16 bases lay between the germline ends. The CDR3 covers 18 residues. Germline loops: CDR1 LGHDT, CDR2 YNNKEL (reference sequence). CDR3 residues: CASSQGGQYRSSGNTIYF. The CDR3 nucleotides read TGTGCCAGCAGCCAAGGTGGACAGTACCGAAGCTCTGGAAACACCATATATTTT.

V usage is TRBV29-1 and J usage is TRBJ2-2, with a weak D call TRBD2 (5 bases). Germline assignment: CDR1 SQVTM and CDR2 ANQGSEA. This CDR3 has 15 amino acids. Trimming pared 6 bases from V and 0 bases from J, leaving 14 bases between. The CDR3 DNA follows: TGCAGCGTCCCGAGGGAAGTTACGAACACCGGGGAGCTGTTTTTT. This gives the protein CSVPREVTNTGELFF.

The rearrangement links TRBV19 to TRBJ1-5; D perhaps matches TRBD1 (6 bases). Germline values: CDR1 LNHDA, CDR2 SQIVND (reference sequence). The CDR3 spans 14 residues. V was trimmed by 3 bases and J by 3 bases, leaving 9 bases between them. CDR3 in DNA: TGTGCCAGTAGTATTGGACAGTCCAATCAGCCCCAGCATTTT. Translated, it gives CASSIGQSNQPQHF.

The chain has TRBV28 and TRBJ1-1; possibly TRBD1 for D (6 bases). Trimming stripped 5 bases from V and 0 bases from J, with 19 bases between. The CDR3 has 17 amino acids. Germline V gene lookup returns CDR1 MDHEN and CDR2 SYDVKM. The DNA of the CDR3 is TGTGCCAGCAGTCCTATGGGAGGGGGGCATATGAACACTGAAGCTTTCTTT. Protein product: CASSPMGGGHMNTEAFF.

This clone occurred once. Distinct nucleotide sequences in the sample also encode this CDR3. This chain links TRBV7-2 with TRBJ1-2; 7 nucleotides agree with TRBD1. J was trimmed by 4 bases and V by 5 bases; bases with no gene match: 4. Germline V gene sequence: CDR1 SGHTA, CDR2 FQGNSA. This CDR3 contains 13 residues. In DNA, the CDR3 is TGTGCCAGCAGCCCGGGACAGCTCTATGGCTACACCTTC. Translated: CASSPGQLYGYTF.

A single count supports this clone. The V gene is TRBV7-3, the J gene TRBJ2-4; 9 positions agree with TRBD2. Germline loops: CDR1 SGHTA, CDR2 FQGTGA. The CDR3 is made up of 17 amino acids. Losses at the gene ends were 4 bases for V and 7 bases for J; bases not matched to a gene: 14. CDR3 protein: CASSSKGAGGPENIQYF. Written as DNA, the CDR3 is TGTGCCAGCAGCTCCAAGGGGGCGGGAGGGCCGGAGAACATTCAGTACTTC.

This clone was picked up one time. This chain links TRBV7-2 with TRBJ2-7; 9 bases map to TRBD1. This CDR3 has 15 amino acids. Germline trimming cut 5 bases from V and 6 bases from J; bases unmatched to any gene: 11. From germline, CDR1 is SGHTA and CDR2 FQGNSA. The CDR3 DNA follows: TGTGCCAGCAGCGCAACCCCGGACAGGGGAAGCGAGCAGTACTTC. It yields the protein CASSATPDRGSEQYF.

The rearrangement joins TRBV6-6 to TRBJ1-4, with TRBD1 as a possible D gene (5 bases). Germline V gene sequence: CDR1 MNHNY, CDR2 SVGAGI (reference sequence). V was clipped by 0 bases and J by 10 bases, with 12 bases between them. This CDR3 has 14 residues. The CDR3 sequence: CASSYSGEVGKLFF. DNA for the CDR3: TGTGCCAGCAGTTACTCAGGGGAGGTAGGAAAACTGTTTTTT.

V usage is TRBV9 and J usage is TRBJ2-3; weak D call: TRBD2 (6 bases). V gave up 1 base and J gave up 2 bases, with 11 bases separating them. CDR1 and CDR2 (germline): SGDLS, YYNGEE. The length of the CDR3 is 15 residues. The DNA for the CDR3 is TGTGCCAGCAGCGTAACGGGAGTGAACACAGATACGCAGTATTTT. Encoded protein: CASSVTGVNTDTQYF.

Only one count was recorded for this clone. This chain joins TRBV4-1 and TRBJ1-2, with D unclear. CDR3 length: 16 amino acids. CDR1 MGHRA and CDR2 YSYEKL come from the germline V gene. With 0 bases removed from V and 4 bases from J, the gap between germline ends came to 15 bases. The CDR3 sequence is CASSQDGPAGGYGYTF. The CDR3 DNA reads TGCGCCAGCAGCCAAGATGGCCCCGCTGGTGGCTATGGCTACACCTTC.

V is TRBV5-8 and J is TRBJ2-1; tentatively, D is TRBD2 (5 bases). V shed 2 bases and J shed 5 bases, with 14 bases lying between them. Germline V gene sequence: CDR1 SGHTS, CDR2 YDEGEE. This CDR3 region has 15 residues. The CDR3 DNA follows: TGTGCCAGCAGCTTTGTCGGCGGGTCGGACAATGAGCAGTTCTTC. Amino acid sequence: CASSFVGGSDNEQFF.

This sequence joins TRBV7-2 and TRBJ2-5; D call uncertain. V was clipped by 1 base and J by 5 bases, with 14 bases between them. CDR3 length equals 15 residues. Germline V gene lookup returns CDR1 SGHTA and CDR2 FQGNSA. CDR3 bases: TGTGCCAGCAGCTTAGTTGTCAGTACGCGGGAGACCCAGTACTTC. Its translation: CASSLVVSTRETQYF.